These 20 T cell receptor beta chains originate from one sample sequenced in a study of blood T cell repertoires in COVID-19. Profiled with immunoSEQ multiplex PCR; TCRdb holds only in-frame clones, not every one. The table has 250,000 to 300,000 clones, 80% to 85% seen once. Input material: PBMCs or T cells enriched from blood (not recorded which). Receptors were obtained from a man aged 45-65 years who had recovered from COVID-19.

The V call is TRBV30, the J call TRBJ1-1; no clear D gene. Germline loops: CDR1 GTSNPN, CDR2 SVGIG (reference sequence). V gave up 2 bases and J gave up 0 bases, with 13 bases separating them. The CDR3 runs to 15 residues. CDR3 in amino acids: CAWSTNRRMNTEAFF. In nucleotides, the CDR3 is TGTGCCTGGAGTACCAACAGACGGATGAACACTGAAGCTTTCTTT.

The rearrangement uses TRBV18 and TRBJ1-2; 7 nucleotides agree with TRBD1. CDR3 length: 16 amino acids. J gave up 8 bases and V 4 bases, and 16 bases lay outside the gene matches. From germline, CDR1 is KGHSH and CDR2 LQKENI. CDR3 coding DNA: TGTGCCAGCTCACTAAGACAGGGTCCCGCCGGCGCCGGCTACACCTTC. It is translated as CASSLRQGPAGAGYTF.

The chain joins TRBV3-1 (or the pseudogene TRBV3-2) to TRBJ1-1; TRBD1 aligns across 7 bases. Germline CDR1 is LGHDT and CDR2 is YNNKEL (reference sequence). This CDR3 spans 15 amino acids. V trimming: 6 bases; J trimming: 0 bases; junction bases outside the gene matches: 7. The CDR3 DNA sequence: TGTGCCAGCAGGGAGACGGGACAGCTGAACACTGAAGCTTTCTTT. Translation gives CASRETGQLNTEAFF.

In the case of this clone: At one of its ends the junction is not consistent with the germline gene, which may arise from a read error. The rearrangement links TRBV7-7 to TRBJ2-1; D possibly corresponds to TRBD2 (6 bases). The CDR3 runs 14 residues. Per the germline V gene, CDR1 is SSHAT and CDR2 is FNYEAQ (reference sequence). CDR3 in amino acids: CASSLEGDSAEQFF. The CDR3 nucleotides read TGTGCTAGCAGCTTAGAAGGGGACTCCGCTGAGCAGTTCTTC.

The table lists this clone with a count of one. The CDR3 here is CASTPSGTSGWNTGELFF. The CDR3 DNA sequence: TGTGCCAGTACCCCATCGGGGACTAGCGGGTGGAACACCGGGGAGCTGTTTTTT. The chain joins TRBV19 to TRBJ2-2; the match to TRBD2 covers 12 bases. CDR1 is LNHDA and CDR2 is SQIVND in the germline V gene (reference sequence). V was pared by 7 bases and J by 1 base, with 10 bases of the junction left unmatched. The CDR3 runs to 18 residues.

This clone has more than one count but fewer than ten. The chain links TRBV6-5 to TRBJ1-2, with 8 nucleotides matching TRBD1. The CDR3 extends over 14 amino acids. Germline lookup yields CDR1 MNHEY and CDR2 SVGAGI. V was clipped by 6 bases and J by 4 bases; unmatched bases: 7. DNA for the CDR3: TGTGCCAGCAGCTTGGACAGGGAGGTCTATGGCTACACCTTC. Protein sequence: CASSLDREVYGYTF.

The chain joins TRBV13 to TRBJ1-5; no definite D call. The CDR3 sequence is 13 residues long. Germline V gene lookup returns CDR1 PRHDT and CDR2 FYEKMQ (reference sequence). V was shortened by 1 base and J by 9 bases, with 10 bases between the two germline ends. As DNA, the CDR3 is TGTGCCAGCAGCTTAGATCCCACACGGCCCCAGCATTTT. Translation gives CASSLDPTRPQHF. Together with reference TRBV13 and TRBJ1-5, the CDR3 gives the full variable domain: AAGVIQSPRHLIKEKRETATLKCYPIPRHDTVYWYQQGPGQDPQFLISFYEKMQSDKGSIPDRFSAQQFSDYHSELNMSSLELGDSALYFCASSLDPTRPQHFGDGTRLSIL.

The chain employs TRBV6-2 or TRBV6-3 and TRBJ2-7; no clear D gene. V was clipped by 0 bases and J by 2 bases, with 11 bases between them. Germline CDR1 and CDR2: MNHEY and SVGEGT. The CDR3 runs 15 residues. CDR3: CASSYSTAVAYEQYF. DNA of the CDR3: TGTGCCAGCAGTTACTCGACGGCGGTTGCCTACGAGCAGTACTTC.

V is TRBV7-8 and J is TRBJ2-5, with 9 positions matching TRBD1. CDR1 SGHVS and CDR2 FQNEAQ come from the germline V gene. After removal of 4 bases from V and 5 bases from J, the junction contained 17 bases not matched to a gene. The CDR3 loop spans 18 amino acids. CDR3 sequence (DNA): TGTGCCAGCAGCTCCCCCCCCGGAGGACAGGGGTTGTGGGAGACCCAGTACTTC. Translation: CASSSPPGGQGLWETQYF.

This rearrangement joins TRBV7-9 to TRBJ2-2; TRBD1 might be the D (5 bases). Trimming stripped 2 bases from V and 6 bases from J, with 22 bases between. Per the germline V gene, CDR1 is SEHNR and CDR2 is FQNEAQ (reference sequence). The CDR3 has 18 residues. The CDR3 protein is CASSLITGVQGRSGELFF. In DNA form, the CDR3 reads TGTGCCAGCAGCTTAATTACGGGCGTTCAGGGCCGTTCCGGGGAGCTGTTTTTT.

The chain recombines TRBV28 with TRBJ1-3; a possible D gene is TRBD1 (6 bases). The CDR3 contains 16 residues. The germline V and J ends were trimmed by 5 bases and 0 bases, with 14 bases remaining between them. Germline V gene data show CDR1 as MDHEN and CDR2 as SYDVKM. Here the CDR3 reads CASSPTGRFSGNTIYF. The CDR3 DNA sequence: TGTGCCAGCAGTCCTACAGGGCGATTCTCTGGAAACACCATATATTTT. Looking up the rest from reference TRBV28 and TRBJ1-3 gives the full variable domain: DVKVTQSSRYLVKRTGEKVFLECVQDMDHENMFWYRQDPGLGLRLIYFSYDVKMKEKGDIPEGYSVSREKKERFSLILESASTNQTSMYLCASSPTGRFSGNTIYFGEGSWLTVV.

V and J are TRBV7-9 and TRBJ1-5; 10 bases map to TRBD1. From germline, CDR1 is SEHNR and CDR2 FQNEAQ (reference sequence). There are 17 residues in the CDR3. J gave up 4 bases and V 3 bases, and 9 bases lay outside the gene matches. The CDR3 loop is CASSLGTGVGPNQPQHF. The CDR3 DNA reads TGTGCCAGCAGCTTGGGGACAGGGGTTGGCCCTAATCAGCCCCAGCATTTT.

The chain employs TRBV9 and TRBJ1-3, with D unclear. V was cut by 1 base and J by 2 bases, with 7 bases left in between. The CDR3 extends over 14 amino acids. Germline V gene lookup returns CDR1 SGDLS and CDR2 YYNGEE. The CDR3 region is CASSVLETGNTIYF. The CDR3 nucleotides read TGTGCCAGCAGCGTACTAGAGACTGGAAACACCATATATTTT.

The chain uses TRBV5-1 and TRBJ2-3; D gene uncertain. The V gene's germline CDR1 is SGHRS and CDR2 YFSETQ. V gave up 5 bases and J gave up 0 bases, with 10 bases separating them. The CDR3 has 14 amino acids. CDR3 DNA sequence: TGCGCCAGCAGACCCTCGAGTAGCACAGATACGCAGTATTTT. This codes for CASRPSSSTDTQYF.

This chain connects TRBV27 to TRBJ2-7; 8 bases are a match to TRBD1. The germline CDR1 and CDR2 sequences are MNHEY and SMNVEV (reference sequence). The CDR3 sequence is 14 residues long. V shed 6 bases, J shed 6 bases, and the junction held 10 bases outside the gene matches. CDR3 in DNA: TGTGCCAGCAGACCGGGACAGGTGCGGGTCGAGCAGTACTTC. Translation: CASRPGQVRVEQYF.

This clone appeared a single time. The chain employs TRBV4-2 and TRBJ2-2; 14 bases are a match to TRBD2. The CDR3 has 17 amino acids. J gave up 8 bases and V 2 bases, and 7 bases lay outside the gene matches. Germline V CDR1 and CDR2: LGHNA, YNFKEQ. The CDR3 loop reads CASSQYGTSGSSGELFF. CDR3 nucleotides: TGTGCCAGCAGCCAATACGGGACTAGCGGGAGCTCGGGGGAGCTGTTTTTT.

The CDR3 DNA reads as TGTGCCAGCAGTTTGAGTCGAGCCAAAAACATTCAGTACTTC. Translation gives CASSLSRAKNIQYF. V is TRBV28 and J is TRBJ2-4; D not resolved. Germline assignment: CDR1 MDHEN and CDR2 SYDVKM. Trimming stripped 3 bases from V and 0 bases from J, with 6 bases between. The CDR3 has 14 amino acids.

The V and J genes are TRBV6-5 and TRBJ1-4, with a tentative D call TRBD1 (5 bases). This CDR3 region has 15 residues. Trimming took 2 bases from V and 7 from J, leaving 14 bases between them. Germline loops: CDR1 MNHEY, CDR2 SVGAGI. Here the CDR3 reads CASSYAGDWGEKLFF. The CDR3 DNA is TGTGCCAGCAGTTACGCGGGGGATTGGGGTGAAAAACTGTTTTTT.

This clone has ten or more counts. V usage is TRBV27 and J usage is TRBJ2-2; 7 nucleotides match TRBD2. This CDR3 is built from 15 residues. Trimming removed 5 bases from V and 4 bases from J; junction bases left unmatched: 7. Per germline, CDR1 MNHEY and CDR2 SMNVEV (reference sequence). CDR3 DNA sequence: TGTGCCAGCAGTCAGCGGGGCGCTGGCACCGGGGAGCTGTTTTTT. This translates into CASSQRGAGTGELFF.

V is TRBV24-1 and J is TRBJ2-1, with TRBD2 as a possible D gene (5 bases). Trimming took off 5 bases at V and 10 bases at J, with 8 bases between the two ends. Looked up from germline, CDR1 is KGHDR and CDR2 is SFDVKD. This CDR3 contains 11 residues. CDR3 coding DNA: TGTGCCACCAGTGGCGCGGGCGAGCAGTTCTTC. The encoded protein is CATSGAGEQFF.